These 21 T cell receptor beta chains were sequenced from one sample in a study of blood T cells in healthy people across ages. Alongside a J-beta primer mix, a sample-barcoded 5' primer served in a second PCR lasting roughly 6 to 11 cycles. Via MiXCR, TCRdb re-called the 5' RACE reads, giving one row per CDR3 protein. The top ten clones hold 9.4% of a sample with over 750,000 distinct CDR3 sequences, 25% of them seen once. This sample was shared with a second study, whose subject was T cells of mothers and their children.

The sequencing input was blood. All receptors derive from a boy aged 5-17 years in good health.

This clonotype was counted between two and nine times. J is TRBJ2-1 and V is TRBV11-2; D assignment may be TRBD1 or TRBD2 (5 bases each). Germline CDR1 reads SGHAT; CDR2 reads FQNNGV. The CDR3 loop spans 15 amino acids. V lost 2 bases to trimming and J lost 6 bases, with 14 bases between them. CDR3 residues: CASSLSSARGNEQFF. CDR3 nucleotide sequence: TGTGCCAGCAGCTTATCTTCGGCGAGGGGCAATGAGCAGTTCTTC.

This clonotype was seen a few times. The V and J genes are TRBV3-1 and TRBJ2-1; D perhaps matches TRBD2 (6 bases). CDR3 length: 14 residues. Germline V gene lookup returns CDR1 LGHDT and CDR2 YNNKEL (reference sequence). V was clipped by 3 bases and J by 5 bases, with 11 bases between them. This CDR3 is CASSQEGLHNEQFF. The CDR3 DNA sequence: TGTGCCAGCAGCCAGGAGGGACTGCACAATGAGCAGTTCTTC.

This rearrangement joins TRBV11-2 to TRBJ1-4, with D possibly matching TRBD1 (5 bases). Between the trimmed V and J ends, which lost 4 bases and 0 bases, there was a span of 12 bases. Germline loops: CDR1 SGHAT, CDR2 FQNNGV. This CDR3 has 16 residues. The CDR3 region is CASSSGGGSTNEKLFF. The CDR3 DNA follows: TGTGCCAGCAGCTCGGGCGGGGGTTCAACTAATGAAAAACTGTTTTTT.

This clonotype came up a few times. The chain employs TRBV6-5 and TRBJ1-4; weak D call: TRBD1 (5 bases). With 0 bases removed from V and 6 bases from J, the gap between germline ends came to 11 bases. Germline CDR1 is MNHEY and CDR2 is SVGAGI. This CDR3 contains 15 residues. CDR3 in DNA: TGTGCCAGCAGTTACTCTGGCCAGGGTTATGAAAAACTGTTTTTT. As protein: CASSYSGQGYEKLFF.

This clonotype showed up just a few times. This chain connects TRBV7-2 to TRBJ2-5; D possibly corresponds to TRBD1 (5 bases). CDR3 length: 14 residues. Germline V gene sequence: CDR1 SGHTA, CDR2 FQGNSA. Deletions cut 5 bases from V and 9 bases from J, with 19 bases between. CDR3: CASSPAGMGSAQYF. The CDR3 nucleotides are TGTGCCAGCAGCCCAGCAGGGATGGGATCGGCCCAGTACTTC. Full variable domain (outside the CDR3, taken from reference TRBV7-2 and TRBJ2-5): GAGVSQSPSNKVTEKGKDVELRCDPISGHTALYWYRQSLGQGLEFLIYFQGNSAPDKSGLPSDRFSAERTGGSVSTLTIQRTQQEDSAVYLCASSPAGMGSAQYFGPGTRLLVL.

This clonotype appeared a few times. The rearrangement uses TRBV6-5 and TRBJ1-1, with D unresolved. Germline CDR1 MNHEY, CDR2 SVGAGI. V shed 2 bases and J shed 7 bases, with 5 bases lying between them. The CDR3 spans 11 residues. This CDR3 reads CASSYAGEAFF. In DNA form, the CDR3 reads TGTGCCAGCAGTTACGCTGGTGAAGCTTTCTTT.

The chain is built from TRBV7-2 and TRBJ2-5, with TRBD2 matching over 7 bases. With the DNA end fitting TRBJ2-1 better, the J assignment may be wrong. This CDR3 region has 16 residues. Germline CDR1 reads SGHTA; CDR2 reads FQGNSA. The DNA of the CDR3 is TGTGCCAGCAGCTTAGCAGGGCCAGCGGGAAGCGGAGAGCAGTTCTTC. It codes for CASSLAGPAGSGEQFF.

This clonotype was seen only a few times. This chain links TRBV20-1 with TRBJ2-5; 7 nucleotides align to TRBD2. CDR1 and CDR2 (germline): DFQATT, SNEGSKA (reference sequence). The V and J ends lost 1 base and 5 bases, in that order; junction bases with no gene match: 10. CDR3 size: 15 residues. CDR3 in DNA: TGCAGTGCTAGAGCAGGACGGGGGGAGATTGAGACCCAGTACTTC. This sequence encodes CSARAGRGEIETQYF.

The CDR3 region is CASQGGGDRGDEQYF. CDR3 bases: TGTGCCTCCCAAGGAGGAGGGGACAGGGGAGACGAGCAGTACTTC. This sequence joins TRBV2 and TRBJ2-1; 10 nucleotides match TRBD1. Near its end, the DNA agrees better with TRBJ2-7, so the J call may be wrong. The CDR3 runs to 15 residues. Germline CDR1 and CDR2: SNHLY and FYNNEI.

This clonotype was picked up a small number of times. The CDR3 region is CASSRNSRTGSYEQYF. DNA for the CDR3: TGTGCCAGCAGCCGAAACTCCAGGACAGGATCCTACGAGCAGTACTTC. This sequence joins TRBV13 and TRBJ2-7; 7 bases are a match to TRBD1. The germline V gene encodes CDR1 PRHDT and CDR2 FYEKMQ (reference sequence). V was pared by 5 bases and J by 1 base, with 11 bases of the junction left unmatched. The CDR3 has 16 residues.

The CDR3 is CASSLPGGTGTDTQYF. The DNA for the CDR3 is TGTGCCAGCAGTCTCCCAGGGGGGACGGGCACAGATACGCAGTATTTT. V usage is TRBV28 and J usage is TRBJ2-3; D is possibly TRBD1 (7 bases). Trimming stripped 5 bases from V and 1 base from J, with 16 bases between. The length of the CDR3 is 16 residues. Germline V gives CDR1 MDHEN, CDR2 SYDVKM.

This clonotype was seen more than once but under ten times. The chain combines TRBV2 with TRBJ2-4, with 9 bases fitting TRBD2. V dropped 7 bases and J dropped 12; count of bases not matched to a gene: 13. Germline loops: CDR1 SNHLY, CDR2 FYNNEI. CDR3 length: 14 amino acids. The CDR3 sequence: CASKRGAAGGNQYF. As DNA, the CDR3 is TGTGCCAGCAAGCGGGGGGCAGCGGGCGGCAATCAGTACTTC.

This chain joins TRBV7-9 and TRBJ2-6; maybe TRBD2 (5 bases). Trimming removed 4 bases from V and 0 bases from J, with 13 bases in between. Germline-derived CDR1 and CDR2 are SEHNR and FQNEAQ (reference sequence). This CDR3 has 17 residues. The CDR3 loop reads CASSSRTLSSGANVLTF. In DNA, the CDR3 is TGTGCCAGCAGCTCTAGGACTCTTAGCTCTGGGGCCAACGTCCTGACTTTC.

The V and J genes are TRBV6-6 and TRBJ1-1; D is unresolved. CDR1 is MNHNY and CDR2 is SVGAGI in the germline V gene (reference sequence). CDR3 length: 12 amino acids. V gave up 6 bases and J gave up 11 bases, with 16 bases separating them. The CDR3 reads CASSQDLNRAFF. The CDR3 nucleotides are TGTGCCAGCAGCCAGGACCTCAATCGGGCTTTCTTT.

The V and J genes are TRBV7-9 and TRBJ2-5, with a weak D call TRBD1 (6 bases). The CDR3 loop spans 13 amino acids. V dropped 5 bases and J dropped 3 bases, with 10 bases sitting between them. The V gene's germline CDR1 is SEHNR and CDR2 FQNEAQ (reference sequence). Written as DNA, the CDR3 is TGTGCCAGCAGCCATTCAGGGGAAGAGACCCAGTACTTC. Amino acids: CASSHSGEETQYF.

The chain is built from TRBV28 and TRBJ2-1; perhaps TRBD1 as D (5 bases). Germline CDR1 and CDR2: MDHEN and SYDVKM. The CDR3 totals 16 residues. The V end lost 1 base, the J end lost 2 bases, and 12 bases lay between the germline ends. This chain's CDR3 is CASSLLGEAPYNEQFF. The CDR3 DNA sequence: TGTGCCAGCAGTTTATTAGGGGAAGCTCCCTACAATGAGCAGTTCTTC.

This clonotype was observed a handful of times. This sequence joins TRBV7-9 and TRBJ2-7; D may be TRBD1 or TRBD2 (5 bases each). The CDR3 runs to 14 residues. Germline-derived CDR1 and CDR2 are SEHNR and FQNEAQ (reference sequence). Trimming removed 4 bases at V and 8 bases at J, with 18 bases between. CDR3 coding DNA: TGTGCCAGCAGCTCCCTGATAGAGCGGACAAAGCAGTACTTC. Protein: CASSSLIERTKQYF.

This chain connects TRBV6-5 to TRBJ2-1; 9 bases align to TRBD1. The CDR3 is made up of 11 amino acids. With 4 bases clipped from V and 12 bases from J, the junction kept 1 base outside the gene matches. CDR1 is MNHEY, CDR2 SVGAGI, per germline. The CDR3 sequence is CASSWGQGQFF. The DNA of the CDR3 is TGTGCCAGCAGTTGGGGACAGGGGCAGTTCTTC.

This clonotype was detected only a few times. The rearrangement uses TRBV11-2 and TRBJ2-4; D remains unclear. V shed 4 bases and J shed 8 bases, with 9 bases lying between them. The CDR3 spans 12 residues. CDR1 and CDR2 from the germline V gene are SGHAT and FQNNGV. In DNA form, the CDR3 reads TGTGCCAGCAGCTACAACGGAGACATTCAGTACTTC. This gives the protein CASSYNGDIQYF.

This clonotype was seen at least ten times. V and J are TRBV29-1 and TRBJ2-4, with unresolved D. The length of the CDR3 is 13 residues. The V gene lost 2 bases and the J gene lost 2 bases, with 7 bases spanning the gap. The germline gives CDR1 SQVTM, CDR2 ANQGSEA. The CDR3 nucleotides are TGCAGCGTTGAACTAAGGACCAAAAACATTCAGTACTTC. It yields the protein CSVELRTKNIQYF.

The chain combines TRBV6-5 with TRBJ2-5; D is unresolved. TRBJ2-1 explains the end of the DNA better; the J call may be wrong. Looked up from germline, CDR1 is MNHEY and CDR2 is SVGAGI. The length of the CDR3 is 14 residues. CDR3 residues: CASSYSTSANEQFF. The CDR3 coding sequence is TGTGCCAGCAGTTACTCGACGAGTGCGAATGAGCAGTTCTTC.